This TCR beta chain was obtained from a study of cytomegalovirus exposure and HLA in healthy donors. About the study: Among the roughly 370 genotyped donors, around 81% were placed in the Caucasian-associated ancestry cluster.

Primers for the PCR totalled 60 Vbeta and 13 Jbeta. Per the original methods: The authors later counted some 76 million unique TCR beta chains, some 12 million of them shared. Measured with immunoSEQ multiplex PCR; TCRdb has only the in-frame clones, and not every one. The DNA gave D and trimming, while V, J and clone size come from that table. The record lists tens of thousands of clones, of which the ten most abundant hold approximately 6%. J was trimmed by 8 bases and V by 6 bases; bases with no gene match: 10. The CDR3 is 15 amino acids. In germline, CDR1 is SNHLY, CDR2 FYNNEI. While unrecorded immune exposures were likely, the donors were nominally healthy when sampled. Investigators did not record CMV serostatus for this donor.

The sequence derives from a human donor in good health. The sample consisted of PBMCs. The genes are TRBV2 and TRBJ1-2; 12 bases align to TRBD1. The CDR3 is CASSDPGQGARGYTF. CDR3 in DNA: TGTGCCAGCAGCGATCCGGGACAGGGGGCCCGGGGCTACACCTTC. The whole variable domain, remainder taken from reference TRBV2 and TRBJ1-2, is EPEVTQTPSHQVTQMGQEVILRCVPISNHLYFYWYRQILGQKVEFLVSFYNNEISEKSEIFDDQFSVERPDGSNFTLKIRSTKLEDSAMYFCASSDPGQGARGYTFGSGTRLTVV.